This T cell receptor (beta chain) stems from a study of technical replicates of blood from a few donors. The repertoire was sequenced with immunoSEQ multiplex PCR; TCRdb's copy has only in-frame clones and lacks some. The sample lists tens of thousands of clones; around 93% were seen once. In germline, CDR1 is MNHNS, CDR2 SASEGT. V was pared by 2 bases and J by 0 bases, with 5 bases of the junction left unmatched. This CDR3 region has 16 residues. The source is a human donor in good health. V and J are TRBV6-1 and TRBJ2-3; 7 bases fit TRBD2. Material: T cells isolated from PBMCs. Here the CDR3 DNA reads TGTGCCAGCAGTGAAAGACTAGCCCTCAGCACAGATACGCAGTATTTT. This encodes CASSERLALSTDTQYF.